This entry lists 15 T cell receptor beta chains sequenced from one sample in a study of tumor-infiltrating lymphocytes in primary liver carcinoma. Germline DNA was extracted too, while blood RNA derived from unsorted whole blood. Priming with a constant-region primer yielded TCR beta cDNA from roughly 0.45 ug total RNA. Library construction for TCR beta comprised three nested multiplex PCR rounds performed with slightly modified ARM-PCR. For 10 cycles apiece, the opening two PCR rounds ran with TRBV1-TRBV30 forward primers and a C-beta reverse primer. TCRdb passed the multiplex PCR reads through MiXCR, listing each CDR3 protein once. The repertoire holds about 350,000 distinct CDR3 sequences, with 65% as singletons. The sequencing input was peripheral blood. The receptors come from a man in his forties or fifties with primary liver carcinoma and hepatitis B virus infection.

For this clonotype: One base away lies a much larger clone, so this may be a sequencing read error. The chain combines TRBV29-1 with TRBJ2-7; D uncertain. This CDR3 comprises 14 residues. Germline CDR1 SQVTM, CDR2 ANQGSEA. CDR3 bases: TGCAGCGTTGAAGGACCCAGAGGCCCCTACGAGAAGTACTTC. It is translated as CSVEGPRGPYEKYF.

V usage is TRBV2 and J usage is TRBJ2-1; 7 bases are shared with TRBD2. With 2 bases clipped from V and 7 bases from J, the junction kept 5 bases outside the gene matches. Germline V gene sequence: CDR1 SNHLY, CDR2 FYNNEI. This CDR3 is 14 amino acids long. This chain's CDR3 is CASSEMTSSNEQFF. The CDR3 region has the DNA TGTGCCAGCAGTGAAATGACTAGCTCTAATGAGCAGTTCTTC.

J is TRBJ1-2 and V is TRBV25-1; tentative D call: TRBD1 (6 bases). The CDR3 loop spans 11 amino acids. The V end was cut by 7 bases, the J end by 4 bases, with 7 bases between. Germline values: CDR1 MGHDK, CDR2 SYGVNS. The CDR3 DNA follows: TGTGCCAGCAAGGGGGGCTATGGCTACACCTTC. Its protein is CASKGGYGYTF.

As DNA, the CDR3 is TGTGCCAGCAGCTTGTCGGGCCCAGCTGTCGATGAGCAGTTCTTC. This encodes CASSLSGPAVDEQFF. This chain joins TRBV11-2 and TRBJ2-1; D unclear. Per germline, CDR1 SGHAT and CDR2 FQNNGV. This CDR3 is built from 15 residues. V dropped 3 bases and J dropped 8 bases, with 17 bases sitting between them.

About this clonotype itself: Sequence at one end of the junction differs from germline and may be a read error. The J gene is TRBJ1-1, the V gene TRBV6-1; D remains unclear. Germline V gives CDR1 MNHNS, CDR2 SASEGT. The CDR3 is 13 residues long. Written as DNA, the CDR3 is TGTGCCACCAGTGAATACATGAGCACTGAAGCTTTCTTT. It is translated as CATSEYMSTEAFF.

This clonotype was seen only once. This may be a read error: a much more frequent sequence differs by one nucleotide. J is TRBJ2-7 and V is TRBV6-6; a weak D match, TRBD2 (6 bases). V was cut by 8 bases and J by 0 bases, with 11 bases left in between. Germline CDR1 and CDR2: MNHNY and SVGAGI (reference sequence). The CDR3 is 13 residues long. CDR3 sequence reads: CASVAGLSYEQYF. Here the CDR3 DNA reads TGTGCCAGCGTGGCGGGACTCTCCTACGAGCAGTACTTC.

About this clonotype: No conserved phenylalanine or tryptophan ends this CDR3, so it is likely a read error. V and J are TRBV11-2 and TRBJ2-5; 9 nucleotides match TRBD2. The CDR3 totals 17 residues. With V trimmed by 4 bases and J by 2 bases, 11 bases remained unmatched. The V gene's germline CDR1 is SGHAT and CDR2 FQNNGV. The CDR3 DNA is TGTGCCAGCAGCTCTGTCGCGACTAGCGGCATTCAAGAGACCCAGTACCTC. This codes for CASSSVATSGIQETQYL.

Turning to this clonotype: The germline gene is not matched at one end of the junction; a read error may be the cause. V usage is TRBV4-1 and J usage is TRBJ1-3, with D possibly matching TRBD1 (5 bases). This CDR3 spans 18 amino acids. Looked up from germline, CDR1 is MGHRA and CDR2 is YSYEKL. CDR3 nucleotide sequence: TGCGCCATCAGCCAAGGCCCGTCGGGGCCTAACTCTGGAAACACCATATATTTT. Encoded protein: CAISQGPSGPNSGNTIYF.

Notes on this clonotype: A much more abundant neighbour one base away suggests this may be a read error. This chain joins TRBV6-2 or TRBV6-3 and TRBJ2-7; 9 positions match TRBD1. V was pared by 6 bases and J by 1 base, with 4 bases of the junction left unmatched. CDR3 length: 14 amino acids. Germline values: CDR1 MNHEY, CDR2 SVGEGT. Written as DNA, the CDR3 is TGTGCCAGCAGGCGGACAGGGGAATCCTACGAGCAGTACTTC. Translating it yields CASRRTGESYEQYF.

A few counts support this clonotype. Without the conserved terminal phenylalanine or tryptophan, this CDR3 likely stems from a read error. V is TRBV6-2 or TRBV6-3 and J is TRBJ2-1; D is undetermined. Trimming pared 4 bases from V and 9 bases from J, leaving 13 bases between. This CDR3 has 13 residues. Germline V gene data show CDR1 as MNHEY and CDR2 as SVGEGT. For the CDR3, the DNA is TGTGCCAGCAGTTTTTCTAAGGGTAGTGAGCAGTTCCTC. This codes for CASSFSKGSEQFL.

The gene calls are TRBV4-2 and TRBJ2-5, with TRBD2 matching over 12 bases. The V gene's germline CDR1 is LGHNA and CDR2 YNFKEQ. The trim removed 10 bases at V and 7 bases at J, leaving 13 bases unmatched. This CDR3 has 15 amino acids. The CDR3 region is CANRKLAGGPVTQYF. The CDR3 nucleotides read TGTGCCAACAGAAAGCTAGCGGGAGGGCCGGTGACCCAGTACTTC.

In the case of this clonotype: This likely comes from a read error, as the CDR3 has no conserved phenylalanine or tryptophan at its end. The V call is TRBV4-3, the J call TRBJ2-1; D might be TRBD2 (6 bases). Trimming cost V 4 bases and J 5 bases, with 18 bases left between them. Germline V lookup: CDR1 LGHNA, CDR2 YSLEER. This CDR3 is 16 amino acids long. The CDR3 loop is CASSPAGPALNNEQFL. The CDR3 DNA sequence: TGCGCCAGCAGCCCTGCGGGACCAGCGCTGAACAATGAGCAGTTCCTC.

On this clonotype: An end of the junction differs from the germline gene, which may be a read error. CDR3 region: CTSSQSSQANYGYTF. For the CDR3, the DNA is TGTACCAGCAGCCAATCCAGTCAAGCTAACTATGGCTACACCTTC. The V and J genes are TRBV5-4 and TRBJ1-2; D gene unclear. Looked up from germline, CDR1 is SGHNT and CDR2 is YYREEE (reference sequence). The CDR3 spans 15 residues.

This clonotype has just a few counts. The rearrangement links TRBV29-1 to TRBJ1-2, with 7 bases lining up with TRBD1. V lost 3 bases and J lost 1; bases outside the gene matches: 5. This CDR3 contains 14 residues. Germline CDR1 reads SQVTM; CDR2 reads ANQGSEA. The CDR3 bases are TGCAGCGTTGATGGACAGGATTTTAACTATGGCTACACCTTC. Its protein is CSVDGQDFNYGYTF.

About this clonotype: A read error may explain this, as a much larger clone is one base away. The rearrangement uses TRBV10-2 and TRBJ2-2; 7 bases are shared with TRBD1. Germline CDR1 is WSHSY and CDR2 is SAAADI. The CDR3 totals 14 residues. V shed 8 bases, J shed 2 bases, and the junction held 5 bases outside the gene matches. The CDR3 bases are TGCGCCAGCGGACAGGAGGCTAACACCGGGGAGCTGTTTTTT. Its translation is CASGQEANTGELFF.